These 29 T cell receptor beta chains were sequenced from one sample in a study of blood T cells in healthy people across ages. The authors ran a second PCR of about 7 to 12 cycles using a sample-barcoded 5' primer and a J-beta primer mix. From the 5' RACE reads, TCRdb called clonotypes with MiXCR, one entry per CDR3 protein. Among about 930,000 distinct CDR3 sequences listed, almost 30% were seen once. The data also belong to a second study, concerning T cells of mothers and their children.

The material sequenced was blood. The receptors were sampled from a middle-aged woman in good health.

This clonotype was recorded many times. The CDR3 region has the DNA TGTGCCAGCAGCGCGGACGCCAACCCACAAGAGACCCAGTACTTC. It yields the protein CASSADANPQETQYF. The chain uses TRBV9 and TRBJ2-5, with D unclear. V lost 3 bases and J lost 2, with 14 bases in between. The germline CDR1 and CDR2 sequences are SGDLS and YYNGEE. CDR3 length equals 15 residues.

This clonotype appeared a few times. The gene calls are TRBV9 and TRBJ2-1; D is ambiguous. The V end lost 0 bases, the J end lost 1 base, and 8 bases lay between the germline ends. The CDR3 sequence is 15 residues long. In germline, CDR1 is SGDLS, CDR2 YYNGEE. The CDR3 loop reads CASSVVVASYNEQFF. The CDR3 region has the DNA TGTGCCAGCAGCGTAGTAGTCGCATCCTACAATGAGCAGTTCTTC.

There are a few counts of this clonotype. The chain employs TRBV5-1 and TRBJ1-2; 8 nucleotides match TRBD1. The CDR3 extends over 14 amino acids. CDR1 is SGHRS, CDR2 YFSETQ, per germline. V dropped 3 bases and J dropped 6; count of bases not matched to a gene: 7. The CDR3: CASSSQGADHGYTF. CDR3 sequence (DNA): TGCGCCAGCAGCTCCCAGGGGGCGGATCATGGCTACACCTTC.

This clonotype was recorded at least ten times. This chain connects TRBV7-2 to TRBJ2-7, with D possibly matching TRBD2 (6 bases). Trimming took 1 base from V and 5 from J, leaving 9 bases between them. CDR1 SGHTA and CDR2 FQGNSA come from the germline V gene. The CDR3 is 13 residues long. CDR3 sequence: CASSLVGGNEQYF. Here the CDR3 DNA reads TGTGCCAGCAGCTTAGTTGGAGGGAACGAGCAGTACTTC.

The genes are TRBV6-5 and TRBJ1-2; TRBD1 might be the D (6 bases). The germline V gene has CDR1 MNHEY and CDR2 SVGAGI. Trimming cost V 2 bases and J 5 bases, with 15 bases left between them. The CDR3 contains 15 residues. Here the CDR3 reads CASSYGQGIGYGYTF. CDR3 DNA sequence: TGTGCCAGCAGTTACGGGCAGGGGATCGGGTATGGCTACACCTTC.

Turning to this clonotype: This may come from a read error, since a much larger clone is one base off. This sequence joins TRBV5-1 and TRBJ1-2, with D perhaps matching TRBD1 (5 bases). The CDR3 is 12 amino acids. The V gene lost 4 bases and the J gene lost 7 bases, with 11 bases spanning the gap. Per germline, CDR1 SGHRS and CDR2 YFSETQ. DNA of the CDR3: TGCGCCAGCAGCCCGGGACCCCGTGGCTACACCTTC. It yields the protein CASSPGPRGYTF.

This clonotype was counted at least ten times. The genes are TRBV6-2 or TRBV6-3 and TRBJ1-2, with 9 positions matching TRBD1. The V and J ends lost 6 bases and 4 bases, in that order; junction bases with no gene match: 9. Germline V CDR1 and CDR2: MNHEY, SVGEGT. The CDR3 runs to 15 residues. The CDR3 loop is CASSNYGQGIYGYTF. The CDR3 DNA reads TGTGCCAGCAGCAATTATGGACAGGGGATCTATGGCTACACCTTC.

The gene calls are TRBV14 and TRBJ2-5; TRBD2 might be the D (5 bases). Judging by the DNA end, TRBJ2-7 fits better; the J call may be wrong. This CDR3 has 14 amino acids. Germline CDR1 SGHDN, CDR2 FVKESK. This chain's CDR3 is CASSHYRTSFEQYF. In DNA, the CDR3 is TGTGCCAGCAGCCATTACAGAACTAGTTTCGAGCAGTACTTC.

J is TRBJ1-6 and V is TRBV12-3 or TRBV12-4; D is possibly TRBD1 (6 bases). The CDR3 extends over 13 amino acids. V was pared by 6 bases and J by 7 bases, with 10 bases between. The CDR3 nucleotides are TGTGCCAGCAGCATCACAGGGAATTCACCCCTCCACTTT. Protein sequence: CASSITGNSPLHF.

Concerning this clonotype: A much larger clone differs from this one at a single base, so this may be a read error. CDR3 coding DNA: TGTGCCGGCAGGGGACAGACCTACGAGCAGTACTTC. Its translation: CAGRGQTYEQYF. V is TRBV7-9 and J is TRBJ2-7; 7 bases are shared with TRBD1. From germline, CDR1 is SEHNR and CDR2 FQNEAQ (reference sequence). The CDR3 totals 12 residues.

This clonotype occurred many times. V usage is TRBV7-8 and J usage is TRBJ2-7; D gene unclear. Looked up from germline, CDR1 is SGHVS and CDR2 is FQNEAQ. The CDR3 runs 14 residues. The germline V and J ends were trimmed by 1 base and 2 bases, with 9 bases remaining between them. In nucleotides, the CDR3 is TGTGCCAGCAGCTTAGATCCAGGAGCCTACGAGCAGTACTTC. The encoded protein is CASSLDPGAYEQYF.

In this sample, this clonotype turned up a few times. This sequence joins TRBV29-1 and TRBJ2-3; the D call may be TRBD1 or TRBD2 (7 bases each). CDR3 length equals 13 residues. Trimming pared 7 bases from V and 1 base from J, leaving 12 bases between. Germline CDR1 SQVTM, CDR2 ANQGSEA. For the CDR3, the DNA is TGCAGCGGCAGGGGGGGCCGCACAGATACGCAGTATTTT. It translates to CSGRGGRTDTQYF.

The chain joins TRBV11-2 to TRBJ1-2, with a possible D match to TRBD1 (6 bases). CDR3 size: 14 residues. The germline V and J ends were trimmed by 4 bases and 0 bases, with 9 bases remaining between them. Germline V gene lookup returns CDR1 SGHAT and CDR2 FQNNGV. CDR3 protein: CASSYRVSNYGYTF. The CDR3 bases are TGTGCCAGCAGCTACAGGGTCTCTAACTATGGCTACACCTTC.

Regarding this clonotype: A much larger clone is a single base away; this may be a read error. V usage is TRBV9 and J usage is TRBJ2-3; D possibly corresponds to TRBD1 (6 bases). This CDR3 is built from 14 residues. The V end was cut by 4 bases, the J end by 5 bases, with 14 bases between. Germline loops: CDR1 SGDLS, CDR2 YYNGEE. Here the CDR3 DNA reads TGTGCCAGCAGCCAACTAACAGGGAGAGATACGCAGTATTTT. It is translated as CASSQLTGRDTQYF.

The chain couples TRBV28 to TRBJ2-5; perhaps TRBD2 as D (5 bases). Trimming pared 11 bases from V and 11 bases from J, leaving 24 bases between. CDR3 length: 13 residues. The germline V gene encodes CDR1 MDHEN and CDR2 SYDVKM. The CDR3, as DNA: TGTGCCGGCGCTCCACGGCCCACCTGGAGGCAGTACTTC. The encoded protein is CAGAPRPTWRQYF.

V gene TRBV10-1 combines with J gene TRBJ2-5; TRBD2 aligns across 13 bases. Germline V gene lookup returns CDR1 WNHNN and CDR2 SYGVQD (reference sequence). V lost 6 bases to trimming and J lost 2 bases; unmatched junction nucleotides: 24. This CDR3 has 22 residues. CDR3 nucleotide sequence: TGCGCCAGCAGAGGAGCGCAAACCGGGACTAGCGGGATTTGTAGCGGACAAGAGACCCAGTACTTC. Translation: CASRGAQTGTSGICSGQETQYF.

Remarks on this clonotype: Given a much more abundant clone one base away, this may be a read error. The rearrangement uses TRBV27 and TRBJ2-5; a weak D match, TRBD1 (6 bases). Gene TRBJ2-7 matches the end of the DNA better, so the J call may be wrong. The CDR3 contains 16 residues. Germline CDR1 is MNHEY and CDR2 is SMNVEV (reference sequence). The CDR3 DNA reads TGTGCCAGCAGTTCCCTTGCAGGGGATCTCGTGCACGAGCAGTACTTC. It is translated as CASSSLAGDLVHEQYF.

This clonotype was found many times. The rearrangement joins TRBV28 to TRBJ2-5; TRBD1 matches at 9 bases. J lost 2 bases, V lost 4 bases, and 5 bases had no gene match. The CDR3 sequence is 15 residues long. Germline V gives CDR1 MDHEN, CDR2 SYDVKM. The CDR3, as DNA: TGTGCCAGCAGTTCCCTCGGACAGGGGCAAGAGACCCAGTACTTC. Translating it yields CASSSLGQGQETQYF.

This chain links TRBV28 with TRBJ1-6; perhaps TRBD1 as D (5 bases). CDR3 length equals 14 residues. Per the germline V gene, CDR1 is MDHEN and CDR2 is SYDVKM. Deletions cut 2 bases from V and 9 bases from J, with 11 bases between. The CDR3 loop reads CASSLGGVRSPLHF. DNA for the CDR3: TGTGCCAGCAGTTTAGGAGGGGTCCGTTCACCCCTCCACTTT.

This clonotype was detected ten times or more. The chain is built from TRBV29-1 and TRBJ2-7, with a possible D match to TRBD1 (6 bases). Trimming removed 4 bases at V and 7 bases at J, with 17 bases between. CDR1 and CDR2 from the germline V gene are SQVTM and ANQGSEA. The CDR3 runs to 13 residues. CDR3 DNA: TGCAGCGTTGGGGGCAGGGGATCGATAGAGCAGTACTTC. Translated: CSVGGRGSIEQYF.

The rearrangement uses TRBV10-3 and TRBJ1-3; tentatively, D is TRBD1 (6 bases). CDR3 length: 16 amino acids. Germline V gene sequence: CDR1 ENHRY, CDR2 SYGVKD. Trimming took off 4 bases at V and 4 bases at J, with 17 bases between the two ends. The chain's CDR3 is CAISAEPGGSGNTIYF. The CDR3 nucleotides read TGTGCCATCAGTGCGGAGCCTGGGGGCTCGGGAAACACCATATATTTT.

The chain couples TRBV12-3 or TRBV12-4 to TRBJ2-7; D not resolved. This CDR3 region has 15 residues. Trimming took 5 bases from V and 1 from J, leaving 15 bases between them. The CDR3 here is CASSALGRASYEQYF. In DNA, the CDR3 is TGTGCCAGCAGTGCCCTGGGAAGGGCTTCCTACGAGCAGTACTTC.

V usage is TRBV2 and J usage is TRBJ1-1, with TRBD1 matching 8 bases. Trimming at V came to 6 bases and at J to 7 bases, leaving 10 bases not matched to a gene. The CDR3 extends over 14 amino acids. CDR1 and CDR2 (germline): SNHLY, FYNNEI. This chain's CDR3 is CASRPGQALDEAFF. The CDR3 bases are TGTGCCAGCAGACCGGGACAGGCTTTGGATGAAGCTTTCTTT. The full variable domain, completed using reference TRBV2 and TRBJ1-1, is EPEVTQTPSHQVTQMGQEVILRCVPISNHLYFYWYRQILGQKVEFLVSFYNNEISEKSEIFDDQFSVERPDGSNFTLKIRSTKLEDSAMYFCASRPGQALDEAFFGQGTRLTVV.

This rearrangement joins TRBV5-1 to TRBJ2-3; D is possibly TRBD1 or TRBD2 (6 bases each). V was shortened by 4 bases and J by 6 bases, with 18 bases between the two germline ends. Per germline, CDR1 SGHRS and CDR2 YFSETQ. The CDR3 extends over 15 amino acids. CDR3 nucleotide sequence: TGCGCCAGCAGCGACAGTAGGGGGGCCCCGGATACGCAGTATTTT. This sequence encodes CASSDSRGAPDTQYF.

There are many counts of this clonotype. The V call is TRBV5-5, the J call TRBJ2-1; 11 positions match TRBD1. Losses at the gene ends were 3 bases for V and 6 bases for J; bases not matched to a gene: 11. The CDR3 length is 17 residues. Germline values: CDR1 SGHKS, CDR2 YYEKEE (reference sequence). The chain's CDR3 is CASSSGQGGSVVNEQFF. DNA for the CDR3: TGTGCCAGCAGCTCGGGACAGGGGGGTAGCGTCGTCAATGAGCAGTTCTTC.

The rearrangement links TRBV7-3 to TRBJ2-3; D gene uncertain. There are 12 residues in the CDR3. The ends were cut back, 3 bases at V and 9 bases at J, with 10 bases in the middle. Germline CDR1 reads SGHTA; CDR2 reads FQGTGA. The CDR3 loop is CASSFETGTQYF. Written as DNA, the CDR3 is TGTGCCAGCAGCTTCGAAACCGGGACGCAGTATTTT.

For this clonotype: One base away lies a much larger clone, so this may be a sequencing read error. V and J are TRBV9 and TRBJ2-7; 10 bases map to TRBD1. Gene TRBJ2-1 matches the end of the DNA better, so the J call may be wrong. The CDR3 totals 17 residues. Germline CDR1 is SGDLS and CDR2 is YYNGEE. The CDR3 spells CASSANPGQGSSYEQFF. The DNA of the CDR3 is TGTGCCAGCAGCGCCAACCCGGGACAGGGGAGCTCCTACGAGCAGTTCTTC.

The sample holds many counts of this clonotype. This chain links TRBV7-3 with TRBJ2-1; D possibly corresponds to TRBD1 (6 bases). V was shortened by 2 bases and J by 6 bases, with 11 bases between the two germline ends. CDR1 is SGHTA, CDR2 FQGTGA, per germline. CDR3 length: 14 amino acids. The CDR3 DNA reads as TGTGCCAGCAGCTTATTCGGACAGATCAATGAGCAGTTCTTC. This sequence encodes CASSLFGQINEQFF.

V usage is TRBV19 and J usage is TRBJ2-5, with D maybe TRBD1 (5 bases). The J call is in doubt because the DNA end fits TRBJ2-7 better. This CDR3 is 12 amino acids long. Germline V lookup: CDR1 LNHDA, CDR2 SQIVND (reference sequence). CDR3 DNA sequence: TGTGCCAGTAGTCAAAACAGGTACGAGCAGTACTTC. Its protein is CASSQNRYEQYF.